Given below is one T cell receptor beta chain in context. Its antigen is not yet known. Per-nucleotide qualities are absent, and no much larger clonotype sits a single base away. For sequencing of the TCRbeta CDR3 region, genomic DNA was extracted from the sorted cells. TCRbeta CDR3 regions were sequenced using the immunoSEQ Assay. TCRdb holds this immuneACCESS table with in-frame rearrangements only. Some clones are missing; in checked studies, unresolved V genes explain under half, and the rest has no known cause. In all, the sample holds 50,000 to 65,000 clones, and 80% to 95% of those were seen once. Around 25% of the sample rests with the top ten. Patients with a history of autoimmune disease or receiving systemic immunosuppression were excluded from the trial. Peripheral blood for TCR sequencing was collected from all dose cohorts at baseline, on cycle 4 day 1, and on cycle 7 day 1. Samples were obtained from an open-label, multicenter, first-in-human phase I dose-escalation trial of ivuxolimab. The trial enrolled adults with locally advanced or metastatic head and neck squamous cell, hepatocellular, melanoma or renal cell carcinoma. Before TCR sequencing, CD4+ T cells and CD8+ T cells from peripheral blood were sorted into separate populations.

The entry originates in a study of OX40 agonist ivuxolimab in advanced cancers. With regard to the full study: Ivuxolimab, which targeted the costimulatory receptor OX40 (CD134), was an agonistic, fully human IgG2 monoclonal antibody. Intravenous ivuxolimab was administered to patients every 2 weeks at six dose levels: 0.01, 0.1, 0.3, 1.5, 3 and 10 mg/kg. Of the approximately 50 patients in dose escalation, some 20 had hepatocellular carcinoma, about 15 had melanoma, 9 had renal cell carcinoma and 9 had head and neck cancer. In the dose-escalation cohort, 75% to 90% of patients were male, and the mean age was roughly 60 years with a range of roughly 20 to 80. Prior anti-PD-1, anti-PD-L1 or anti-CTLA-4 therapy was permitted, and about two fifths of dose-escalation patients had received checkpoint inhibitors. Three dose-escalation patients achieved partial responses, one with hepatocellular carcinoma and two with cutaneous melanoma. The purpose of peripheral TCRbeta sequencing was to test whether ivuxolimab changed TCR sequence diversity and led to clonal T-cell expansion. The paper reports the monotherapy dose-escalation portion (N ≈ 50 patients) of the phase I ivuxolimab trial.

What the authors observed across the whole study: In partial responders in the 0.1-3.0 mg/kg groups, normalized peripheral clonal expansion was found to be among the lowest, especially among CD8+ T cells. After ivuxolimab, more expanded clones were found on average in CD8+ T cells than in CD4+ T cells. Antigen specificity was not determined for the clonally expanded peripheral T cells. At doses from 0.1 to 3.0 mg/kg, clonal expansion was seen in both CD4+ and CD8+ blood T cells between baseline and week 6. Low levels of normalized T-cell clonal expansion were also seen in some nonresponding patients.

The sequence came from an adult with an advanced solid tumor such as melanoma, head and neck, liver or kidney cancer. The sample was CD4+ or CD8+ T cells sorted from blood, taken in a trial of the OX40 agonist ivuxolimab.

Here is the DNA: TGTGCCAGCAGCTTGATGATTTGGGACTCTGGGGCCAACGTCCTGACTTTC. This codes for CASSLMIWDSGANVLTF. The rearranged chain carries TRBV5-6 and TRBJ2-6; no D segment can be confidently identified. CDR1 and CDR2 were assigned from the germline V gene as SGHDT and YYEEEE. Trimming takes 1 base from V and 0 bases from J, and the germline ends sit 11 bases apart. There are 17 amino acids in the CDR3, from cysteine to phenylalanine inclusive. Only the CDR3 DNA stays, 51 bases, in frame from base 1.